The 10 T cell receptor beta chains in this list originate from one sample, sequenced in a study of shared clonotypes between healthy human individuals. Some clones are missing from TCRdb's copy, which holds only in-frame ones; the method was immunoSEQ multiplex PCR. The sample has about 2,100,000 clones, roughly 91% seen once; the top ten hold roughly 1.7%. In the naive CD8 group, cells lacked CD45RO and were positively selected for CCR7, so terminally differentiated effector memory CD45RA+ cells were left out. The sample consisted of naive CD8+ T cells from PBMCs. Every receptor here comes from a man between 18 and 29 years old in good health. Some clones in this sample may be carry-over from other donors' samples.

The rearrangement joins TRBV28 to TRBJ2-7; TRBD1 matches 8 bases. This CDR3 has 16 amino acids. Germline trimming cut 7 bases from V and 0 bases from J; bases unmatched to any gene: 11. CDR1 is MDHEN and CDR2 is SYDVKM in the germline V gene. In DNA form, the CDR3 reads TGTGCCAGCAACCATAGGCTGGGACAGGACTCCTACGAGCAGTACTTC. It specifies CASNHRLGQDSYEQYF.

The chain uses TRBV6-5 and TRBJ1-1, with D perhaps TRBD1 (6 bases). Looked up from germline, CDR1 is MNHEY and CDR2 is SVGAGI. The CDR3 covers 14 residues. V lost 1 base, J lost 6 bases, and 12 bases lay in between. The CDR3 DNA sequence: TGTGCCAGCAGTTACTTGGGAGGGGGACCTGAAGCTTTCTTT. Residues: CASSYLGGGPEAFF.

V gene TRBV5-1 combines with J gene TRBJ1-4; D is possibly TRBD1 (6 bases). The CDR3 is 15 residues long. Trimming took off 5 bases at V and 3 bases at J, with 14 bases between the two ends. Germline V gives CDR1 SGHRS, CDR2 YFSETQ. CDR3 nucleotide sequence: TGCGCCAGCAGACCAAAGGACAGACCTAATGAAAAACTGTTTTTT. Protein product: CASRPKDRPNEKLFF.

This clone was seen once. This sequence joins TRBV5-6 and TRBJ1-1; D unresolved. The CDR3 runs to 14 residues. From germline, CDR1 is SGHDT and CDR2 YYEEEE. V shed 4 bases and J shed 11 bases, with 21 bases lying between them. The CDR3 coding sequence is TGTGCCAGCAGCCTGGCCGAAGGGCCACTTTCGGCTTTCTTT. Its protein product is CASSLAEGPLSAFF.

The chain is built from TRBV4-2 and TRBJ2-7; D may be TRBD1 (5 bases). The CDR3 runs 15 residues. Germline CDR1 and CDR2: LGHNA and YNFKEQ. The V end lost 1 base, the J end lost 7 bases, and 17 bases lay between the germline ends. CDR3 region: CASSQGIGEGMEQYF. The CDR3 DNA reads as TGTGCCAGCAGCCAAGGGATAGGGGAAGGTATGGAGCAGTACTTC.

The chain employs TRBV7-2 and TRBJ2-1; TRBD2 matches at 10 bases. Germline-derived CDR1 and CDR2 are SGHTA and FQGNSA. The V segment lost 3 bases and the J segment 10 bases; nucleotides outside the gene matches: 15. This CDR3 is 17 amino acids long. CDR3 sequence: CASSFGSLAGEYVEQFF. CDR3 bases: TGTGCCAGCAGCTTTGGGTCTCTAGCGGGAGAATATGTGGAGCAGTTCTTC.

This chain connects TRBV19 to TRBJ2-2; D not certain. Trimming shortened V by 1 base and J by 4 bases, and 4 bases separated the two germline ends. The CDR3 totals 13 residues. From germline, CDR1 is LNHDA and CDR2 SQIVND (reference sequence). CDR3: CASSIVVTGELFF. Here the CDR3 DNA reads TGTGCCAGTAGTATAGTAGTCACCGGGGAGCTGTTTTTT.

This sequence joins TRBV27 and TRBJ2-7; 11 nucleotides match TRBD2. Per germline, CDR1 MNHEY and CDR2 SMNVEV (reference sequence). The J segment lost 3 bases and the V segment lost 8 bases, leaving 6 bases of the junction unmatched. The CDR3 spans 14 residues. DNA for the CDR3: TGTGCCAGCCGCCGGCTAGCGGGGGGCTACGAGCAGTACTTC. It is translated as CASRRLAGGYEQYF.

This chain joins TRBV5-6 and TRBJ1-2; D not resolved. Germline loops: CDR1 SGHDT, CDR2 YYEEEE. The CDR3 runs 15 residues. V lost 1 base to trimming and J lost 1 base, with 11 bases between them. CDR3 region: CASSLPGRGNYGYTF. The CDR3 region has the DNA TGTGCCAGCAGCTTGCCGGGCCGGGGTAACTATGGCTACACCTTC.

This chain connects TRBV10-1 to TRBJ2-7; TRBD1 aligns across 7 bases. The CDR3 covers 15 residues. Trimming took 6 bases from V and 0 from J; bases not matched to a gene: 8. Per germline, CDR1 WNHNN and CDR2 SYGVQD (reference sequence). The CDR3 sequence: CASSAGTEVSYEQYF. The CDR3 bases are TGCGCCAGCAGCGCCGGGACAGAAGTCTCCTACGAGCAGTACTTC.